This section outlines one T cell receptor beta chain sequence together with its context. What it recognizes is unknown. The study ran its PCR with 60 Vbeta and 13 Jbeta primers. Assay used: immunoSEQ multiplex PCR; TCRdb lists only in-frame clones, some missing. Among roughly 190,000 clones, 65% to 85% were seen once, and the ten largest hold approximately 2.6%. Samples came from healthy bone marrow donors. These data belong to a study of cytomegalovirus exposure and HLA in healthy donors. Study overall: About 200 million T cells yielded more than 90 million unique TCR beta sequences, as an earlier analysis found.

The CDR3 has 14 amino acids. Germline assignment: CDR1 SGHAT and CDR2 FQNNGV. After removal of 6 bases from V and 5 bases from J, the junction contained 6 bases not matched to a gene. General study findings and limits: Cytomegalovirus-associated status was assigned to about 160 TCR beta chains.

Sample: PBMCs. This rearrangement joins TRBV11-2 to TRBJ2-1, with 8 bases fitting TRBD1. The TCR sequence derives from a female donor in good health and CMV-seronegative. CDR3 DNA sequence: TGTGCCAGCAGTTCCGGGACAGGCCACAATGAGCAGTTCTTC. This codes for CASSSGTGHNEQFF. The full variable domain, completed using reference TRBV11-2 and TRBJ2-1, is EAGVAQSPRYKIIEKRQSVAFWCNPISGHATLYWYQQILGQGPKLLIQFQNNGVVDDSQLPKDRFSAERLKGVDSTLKIQPAKLEDSAVYLCASSSGTGHNEQFFGPGTRLTVL.